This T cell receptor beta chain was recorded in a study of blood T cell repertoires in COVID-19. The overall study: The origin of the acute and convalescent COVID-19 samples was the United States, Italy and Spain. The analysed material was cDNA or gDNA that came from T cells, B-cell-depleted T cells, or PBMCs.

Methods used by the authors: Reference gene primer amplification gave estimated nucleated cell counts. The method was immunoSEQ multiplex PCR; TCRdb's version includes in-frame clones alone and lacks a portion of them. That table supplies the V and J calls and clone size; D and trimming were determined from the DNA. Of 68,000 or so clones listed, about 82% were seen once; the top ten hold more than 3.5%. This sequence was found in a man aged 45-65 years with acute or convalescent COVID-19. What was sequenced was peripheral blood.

The CDR3 DNA sequence: TGTGCCTGGGGGGTTGGAGGGGGGGGAACAGATACGCAGTATTTT. This encodes CAWGVGGGGTDTQYF. The V and J genes are TRBV30 and TRBJ2-3, with a possible D match to TRBD2 (7 bases). V gave up 5 bases and J gave up 3 bases, with 18 bases separating them. The CDR3 runs to 15 residues. Per germline, CDR1 GTSNPN and CDR2 SVGIG (reference sequence).